These 11 T cell receptor beta chains were all obtained from the same sample, sequenced in a study of molecular identifiers for immune sequencing clone quantification. TCRdb reprocessed the PCR reads via MiXCR and lists one record per CDR3 protein. The top ten hold about 0.81% of the sample, which has approximately 590,000 distinct CDR3 sequences, about 25% seen once. Sequencing was performed on naive CD8+ T cells from blood, with Jurkat cell RNA spiked in. Subset defined: FACS-sorted CD8+CD4-CCR7+CD45RA+ naive T cells. Every receptor here comes from a human donor in good health. Some libraries in this study had Jurkat cell RNA spiked in.

The chain has TRBV27 and TRBJ2-2, with 8 positions matching TRBD1. V lost 5 bases to trimming and J lost 2 bases; unmatched junction nucleotides: 13. CDR1 and CDR2 from the germline V gene are MNHEY and SMNVEV (reference sequence). This CDR3 has 18 residues. Here the CDR3 DNA reads TGTGCCAGCAGTATACTCCCAGGGGGCGCCCATAACACCGGGGAGCTGTTTTTT. Translated, it gives CASSILPGGAHNTGELFF.

This clonotype was detected only a few times. J is TRBJ2-7 and V is TRBV3-1; 9 nucleotides match TRBD1. The CDR3 is made up of 14 amino acids. The trim removed 1 base at V and 6 bases at J, leaving 4 bases unmatched. In germline, CDR1 is LGHDT, CDR2 YNNKEL (reference sequence). Written as DNA, the CDR3 is TGTGCCAGCAGCCAAGTACAGGGGGCTGGCGAGCAGTACTTC. It translates to CASSQVQGAGEQYF.

This clonotype was recorded at least ten times. The rearrangement links TRBV7-9 to TRBJ2-3; no clear D. The V gene lost 4 bases and the J gene lost 4 bases, with 6 bases spanning the gap. This CDR3 spans 12 amino acids. Germline assignment: CDR1 SEHNR and CDR2 FQNEAQ (reference sequence). The CDR3 DNA sequence: TGTGCCAGCAGCTCCTACTCAGATACGCAGTATTTT. Translated, it gives CASSSYSDTQYF.

About this clonotype: Just one base apart from a much larger clone, this may be a read error. V is TRBV29-1 and J is TRBJ2-5; 7 bases fit TRBD1. The germline V gene has CDR1 SQVTM and CDR2 ANQGSEA. The CDR3 totals 15 residues. CDR3 in amino acids: CRVFPQTGVHETQYF. The CDR3 nucleotides read TGCCGCGTTTTCCCCCAAACAGGGGTTCACGAGACCCAGTACTTC. Drawing the rest from reference TRBV29-1 and TRBJ2-5, the complete variable domain is SAVISQKPSRDICQRGTSLTIQCQVDSQVTMMFWYRQQPGQSLTLIATANQGSEATYESGFVIDKFPISRPNLTFSTLTVSNMSPEDSSIYLCRVFPQTGVHETQYFGPGTRLLVL.

The chain is built from TRBV6-2 or TRBV6-3 and TRBJ2-3, with D perhaps TRBD2 (5 bases). The CDR3 runs 14 residues. V was trimmed by 7 bases and J by 5 bases, leaving 16 bases between them. The V gene's germline CDR1 is MNHEY and CDR2 SVGEGT. The CDR3 protein is CASNPNWAGDTQYF. Written as DNA, the CDR3 is TGTGCCAGCAACCCCAACTGGGCGGGAGATACGCAGTATTTT.

At least ten counts were recorded for this clonotype. For the CDR3, the DNA is TGTGCCAGCAGCCCCAAGGGACTGGGTGCCTACGAGCAGTACTTC. This codes for CASSPKGLGAYEQYF. The chain has TRBV9 and TRBJ2-7; a possible D gene is TRBD2 (6 bases). Between the trimmed V and J ends, which lost 4 bases and 2 bases, there was a span of 16 bases. This CDR3 is built from 15 residues. CDR1 and CDR2 (germline): SGDLS, YYNGEE. Variable domain in full (rest from reference TRBV9 and TRBJ2-7): DSGVTQTPKHLITATGQRVTLRCSPRSGDLSVYWYQQSLDQGLQFLIQYYNGEERAKGNILERFSAQQFPDLHSELNLSSLELGDSALYFCASSPKGLGAYEQYFGPGTRLTVT.

This clonotype was counted only a few times. V is TRBV7-6 and J is TRBJ2-5; maybe TRBD2 (6 bases). Germline V gene data show CDR1 as SGHVS and CDR2 as FNYEAQ. The V end was cut by 4 bases, the J end by 3 bases, with 9 bases between. The CDR3 loop spans 13 amino acids. CDR3 nucleotides: TGTGCCAGCAGCTCGGAGGGCGAAGAGACCCAGTACTTC. This sequence encodes CASSSEGEETQYF.

For this clonotype: Given a much more abundant clone one base away, this may be a read error. The chain recombines TRBV28 with TRBJ2-5; D remains ambiguous. The CDR3 has 15 residues. The germline gives CDR1 MDHEN, CDR2 SYDVKM. In DNA, the CDR3 is TGTGCCAGCAGTTTATGGTTCACCCCCAAAGAGCCCCAGTACTTC. It yields the protein CASSLWFTPKEPQYF.

There are many counts of this clonotype. The chain joins TRBV7-9 to TRBJ2-3; D perhaps matches TRBD2 (5 bases). The germline gives CDR1 SEHNR, CDR2 FQNEAQ (reference sequence). V was pared by 3 bases and J by 0 bases, with 19 bases between. The CDR3 sequence is 18 residues long. CDR3 region: CASSFARRSGSSTDTQYF. The CDR3 DNA follows: TGTGCCAGCAGCTTTGCGCGACGGAGCGGTTCAAGCACAGATACGCAGTATTTT. Full variable domain (remainder filled in from reference TRBV7-9 and TRBJ2-3): DTGVSQNPRHKITKRGQNVTFRCDPISEHNRLYWYRQTLGQGPEFLTYFQNEAQLEKSRLLSDRFSAERPKGSFSTLEIQRTEQGDSAMYLCASSFARRSGSSTDTQYFGPGTRLTVL.

In its sample, this clonotype was seen many times. This chain uses TRBV2 with TRBJ2-7; no clear D gene. Germline-derived CDR1 and CDR2 are SNHLY and FYNNEI. There are 12 residues in the CDR3. Trimming pared 8 bases from V and 0 bases from J, leaving 8 bases between. CDR3 loop: CASGGVSYEQYF. Here the CDR3 DNA reads TGTGCCAGCGGCGGAGTCTCCTACGAGCAGTACTTC.

Of note for this clonotype: The junction shows a germline mismatch at one end, possibly a read error. The rearrangement uses TRBV6-5 and TRBJ2-5, with TRBD1 matching over 9 bases. CDR1 is MNHEY and CDR2 is SVGAGI in the germline V gene. The CDR3 sequence is 14 residues long. CDR3 bases: TGCGCCGGCAGCTTCCGGGACAGGGTTGAGACCCAGTACTTC. As protein: CAGSFRDRVETQYF.